Listed here are 23 T cell receptor beta chains from one sample, sequenced in a study of blood T cells in healthy people across ages. A second roughly 7 to 12 cycle PCR used barcoded and J-beta primers. TCRdb reprocessed the 5' RACE reads via MiXCR and lists one record per CDR3 protein. The data hold approximately 810,000 distinct CDR3 sequences, with around 34% observed a single time. Sample: blood. The receptors come from a young man in good health.

This clonotype was picked up many times. This chain links TRBV7-2 with TRBJ1-2, with TRBD1 identical over 7 bases. Germline V lookup: CDR1 SGHTA, CDR2 FQGNSA. V shed 5 bases, J shed 1 base, and the junction held 7 bases outside the gene matches. The CDR3 runs to 15 residues. In DNA form, the CDR3 reads TGTGCCAGCAGCCCCACCGGGACAGTTAACTATGGCTACACCTTC. This sequence encodes CASSPTGTVNYGYTF.

This clonotype was seen ten or more times. V usage is TRBV7-2 and J usage is TRBJ1-1; D is perhaps TRBD1 (5 bases). With 8 bases removed from V and 6 bases from J, the gap between germline ends came to 34 bases. The CDR3 consists of 19 residues. Germline CDR1 reads SGHTA; CDR2 reads FQGNSA. CDR3 bases: TGTGCCAGCCTACGGCGGGCCGGGACCCAGATCGACGTTCTGCCTGAAGCTTTCTTT. Its translation is CASLRRAGTQIDVLPEAFF. Combining the CDR3 with reference TRBV7-2 and TRBJ1-1 gives the whole variable domain GAGVSQSPSNKVTEKGKDVELRCDPISGHTALYWYRQSLGQGLEFLIYFQGNSAPDKSGLPSDRFSAERTGGSVSTLTIQRTQQEDSAVYLCASLRRAGTQIDVLPEAFFGQGTRLTVV.

This clonotype showed up many times. This chain connects TRBV5-1 to TRBJ2-5, with 7 bases that match TRBD2. In germline, CDR1 is SGHRS, CDR2 YFSETQ. V gave up 0 bases and J gave up 1 base; unmatched junction bases: 6. The CDR3 consists of 16 residues. CDR3 coding DNA: TGCGCCAGCAGCTTGGATCTTCGGACTAGCCAAGAGACCCAGTACTTC. Its translation: CASSLDLRTSQETQYF. The whole variable domain, filled in from reference TRBV5-1 and TRBJ2-5, reads KAGVTQTPRYLIKTRGQQVTLSCSPISGHRSVSWYQQTPGQGLQFLFEYFSETQRNKGNFPGRFSGRQFSNSRSEMNVSTLELGDSALYLCASSLDLRTSQETQYFGPGTRLLVL.

J is TRBJ2-3 and V is TRBV19, with D tentatively TRBD2 (5 bases). Germline V gene lookup returns CDR1 LNHDA and CDR2 SQIVND (reference sequence). V gave up 8 bases and J gave up 1 base, with 16 bases separating them. The CDR3 is 15 amino acids. The chain's CDR3 is CASSGIFLGTDTQYF. CDR3 DNA: TGTGCCAGTTCCGGGATATTCCTTGGCACAGATACGCAGTATTTT.

This clonotype showed up just a few times. The chain uses TRBV27 and TRBJ2-1, with 9 bases matching TRBD2. CDR3 length: 16 residues. J lost 6 bases, V lost 2 bases, and 8 bases had no gene match. Germline V lookup: CDR1 MNHEY, CDR2 SMNVEV (reference sequence). CDR3 coding DNA: TGTGCCAGCAGTTTAACGGCTAGCGGGGCCCCCAATGAGCAGTTCTTC. Its protein is CASSLTASGAPNEQFF.

V gene TRBV28 combines with J gene TRBJ2-1, with TRBD2 matching 11 bases. The germline V gene encodes CDR1 MDHEN and CDR2 SYDVKM. The CDR3 sequence is 18 residues long. Losses at the gene ends were 5 bases for V and 6 bases for J; bases not matched to a gene: 15. The CDR3 nucleotides are TGTGCCAGCAGTCTACCCACCGAACTAGCGGGGGTACCCAATGAGCAGTTCTTC. Protein product: CASSLPTELAGVPNEQFF. The full variable domain, completed using reference TRBV28 and TRBJ2-1, is DVKVTQSSRYLVKRTGEKVFLECVQDMDHENMFWYRQDPGLGLRLIYFSYDVKMKEKGDIPEGYSVSREKKERFSLILESASTNQTSMYLCASSLPTELAGVPNEQFFGPGTRLTVL.

This clonotype was counted between two and nine times. V gene TRBV4-2 combines with J gene TRBJ1-1; D is unresolved. Germline V gives CDR1 LGHNA, CDR2 YNFKEQ. The V end was cut by 0 bases, the J end by 0 bases, with 11 bases between. The CDR3 runs to 16 residues. The CDR3 DNA reads TGTGCCAGCAGCCAAGATTTAGGACGGATGAACACTGAAGCTTTCTTT. Protein product: CASSQDLGRMNTEAFF.

The gene calls are TRBV12-3 or TRBV12-4 and TRBJ2-1; possibly TRBD1 or TRBD2 for D (5 bases each). Trimming took 3 bases from V and 7 from J, leaving 10 bases between them. The CDR3 contains 13 residues. In DNA form, the CDR3 reads TGTGCCAGCAGTTTTGCCGAGGGGAATGAGCAGTTCTTC. It encodes CASSFAEGNEQFF.

J is TRBJ2-7 and V is TRBV29-1, with TRBD2 matching over 14 bases. Germline trimming cut 2 bases from V and 5 bases from J; bases unmatched to any gene: 2. There are 14 residues in the CDR3. Germline CDR1 is SQVTM and CDR2 is ANQGSEA. CDR3 sequence: CSVERTSGGNEQYF. CDR3 DNA sequence: TGCAGCGTTGAACGGACTAGCGGGGGGAACGAGCAGTACTTC.

This clonotype was counted between two and nine times. The V and J genes are TRBV4-1 and TRBJ1-2, with 7 bases fitting TRBD1. This CDR3 comprises 15 residues. Germline V gives CDR1 MGHRA, CDR2 YSYEKL. Germline trimming cut 2 bases from V and 4 bases from J; bases unmatched to any gene: 7. For the CDR3, the DNA is TGCGCCAGCAGCCAACCAACCGAGGGGGCCTATGGCTACACCTTC. It translates to CASSQPTEGAYGYTF.

This sequence joins TRBV20-1 and TRBJ2-2; 7 nucleotides line up with TRBD1. Germline V CDR1 and CDR2: DFQATT, SNEGSKA (reference sequence). With 5 bases clipped from V and 0 bases from J, the junction kept 9 bases outside the gene matches. The CDR3 covers 16 residues. CDR3 loop: CSAPSRQGPNTGELFF. The CDR3 coding sequence is TGCAGTGCTCCTAGCCGACAGGGACCGAACACCGGGGAGCTGTTTTTT.

The V and J genes are TRBV29-1 and TRBJ2-1; tentative D call: TRBD2 (6 bases). Germline V gene data show CDR1 as SQVTM and CDR2 as ANQGSEA. Trimming cost V 6 bases and J 10 bases, with 19 bases left between them. The CDR3 is made up of 13 amino acids. CDR3 sequence reads: CSVTGTLTYEQFF. CDR3 sequence (DNA): TGCAGCGTGACCGGGACTTTAACCTACGAGCAGTTCTTC.

This clonotype was seen a handful of times. The rearrangement uses TRBV9 and TRBJ1-2; 8 bases are shared with TRBD1. V was clipped by 4 bases and J by 8 bases; unmatched bases: 7. This CDR3 contains 13 residues. Germline lookup yields CDR1 SGDLS and CDR2 YYNGEE. Here the CDR3 DNA reads TGTGCCAGCAGCTCCCCAGGGGGCCGGGGCTACACCTTC. Its protein product is CASSSPGGRGYTF. The variable domain in full, completed from reference TRBV9 and TRBJ1-2, reads DSGVTQTPKHLITATGQRVTLRCSPRSGDLSVYWYQQSLDQGLQFLIQYYNGEERAKGNILERFSAQQFPDLHSELNLSSLELGDSALYFCASSSPGGRGYTFGSGTRLTVV.

The J gene is TRBJ1-1, the V gene TRBV9; perhaps TRBD1 as D (6 bases). This CDR3 comprises 14 residues. Germline loops: CDR1 SGDLS, CDR2 YYNGEE. Trimming removed 7 bases at V and 4 bases at J, with 17 bases between. As DNA, the CDR3 is TGTGCCAGCCAACCACGGGGGCCCGGCACTGAAGCTTTCTTT. Its translation is CASQPRGPGTEAFF.

The chain employs TRBV24-1 and TRBJ1-5; D ambiguous. V was pared by 5 bases and J by 1 base, with 5 bases between. The CDR3 has 13 residues. Germline V gene sequence: CDR1 KGHDR, CDR2 SFDVKD. The CDR3, as DNA: TGTGCCACCAGTGCGGAAAGCAATCAGCCCCAGCATTTT. The encoded protein is CATSAESNQPQHF.

V gene TRBV20-1 combines with J gene TRBJ2-5, with D perhaps matching TRBD2 (6 bases). V lost 3 bases and J lost 4, with 12 bases in between. This CDR3 spans 13 amino acids. The germline CDR1 and CDR2 sequences are DFQATT and SNEGSKA (reference sequence). The CDR3 protein is CSARISGGETQYF. In DNA form, the CDR3 reads TGCAGTGCTAGGATCTCCGGGGGAGAGACCCAGTACTTC.

This clonotype came up a few times. The chain employs TRBV6-5 and TRBJ1-2; TRBD1 might be the D (5 bases). From germline, CDR1 is MNHEY and CDR2 SVGAGI. The CDR3 loop spans 13 amino acids. Trimming removed 6 bases at V and 6 bases at J, with 14 bases between. The CDR3 coding sequence is TGTGCCAGCAGCCGGGGGGTCGAGGATGGCTACACCTTC. Translation gives CASSRGVEDGYTF.

The CDR3 loop is CASSKTSGKYNEQFF. The CDR3 DNA reads as TGTGCCAGCAGCAAGACTAGCGGGAAATACAATGAGCAGTTCTTC. The V call is TRBV6-4, the J call TRBJ2-1; 11 bases agree with TRBD2. V lost 6 bases and J lost 4; bases outside the gene matches: 5. The germline CDR1 and CDR2 sequences are MRHNA and SNTAGT. This CDR3 is built from 15 residues.

J is TRBJ2-1 and V is TRBV29-1; TRBD1 or TRBD2 may be the D gene (5 bases each). Germline V gives CDR1 SQVTM, CDR2 ANQGSEA. The V gene lost 6 bases and the J gene lost 6 bases, with 21 bases spanning the gap. This CDR3 is 15 amino acids long. The CDR3 nucleotides are TGCAGCGTCATCCCCCTTTTCGGGGCGGGCAATGAGCAGTTCTTC. This sequence encodes CSVIPLFGAGNEQFF.

The V call is TRBV7-8, the J call TRBJ1-4; 7 bases fit TRBD1. V shed 4 bases and J 1 base; nucleotides not matched to a gene: 12. This CDR3 has 18 amino acids. Germline CDR1 reads SGHVS; CDR2 reads FQNEAQ. The DNA for the CDR3 is TGTGCCAGCAGCTCCGACAGGGTAGCTGCAAGAACTAATGAAAAACTGTTTTTT. Its protein product is CASSSDRVAARTNEKLFF.

As to this clonotype: Compared with germline, one end of the junction differs, possibly owing to a read error. This chain uses TRBV7-9 with TRBJ1-2; D remains unclear. The CDR3 length is 14 residues. Per germline, CDR1 SEHNR and CDR2 FQNEAQ (reference sequence). In DNA, the CDR3 is TGTACCAGCAGCTTCCCGACAACCAACTATGGCTACACCTTC. Translated: CTSSFPTTNYGYTF.

This clonotype was seen many times. This rearrangement joins TRBV12-3 or TRBV12-4 to TRBJ2-7; D call uncertain. This CDR3 has 13 amino acids. Trimming took off 3 bases at V and 0 bases at J, with 6 bases between the two ends. CDR3 in DNA: TGTGCCAGCAGTTTGGTAGGCTCCTACGAGCAGTACTTC. Translating gives CASSLVGSYEQYF.

The V and J genes are TRBV7-2 and TRBJ1-1, with a possible D match to TRBD1 (6 bases). The CDR3 is 17 residues long. Germline assignment: CDR1 SGHTA and CDR2 FQGNSA. Trimming took 6 bases from V and 1 from J, leaving 21 bases between them. The chain's CDR3 is CASRKQGSFLPNTEAFF. CDR3 in DNA: TGTGCCAGCAGAAAGCAGGGGTCTTTCCTCCCGAACACTGAAGCTTTCTTT.